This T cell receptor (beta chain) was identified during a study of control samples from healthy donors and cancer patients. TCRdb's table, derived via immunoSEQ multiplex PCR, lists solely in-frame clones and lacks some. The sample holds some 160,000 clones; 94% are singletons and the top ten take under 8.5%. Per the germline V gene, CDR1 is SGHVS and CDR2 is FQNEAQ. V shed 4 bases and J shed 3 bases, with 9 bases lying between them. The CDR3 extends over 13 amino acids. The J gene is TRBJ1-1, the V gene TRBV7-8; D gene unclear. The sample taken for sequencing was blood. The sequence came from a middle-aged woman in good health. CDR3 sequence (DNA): TGTGCCAGCAGCTACACTATGGACACTGAAGCTTTCTTT. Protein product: CASSYTMDTEAFF.